This T cell receptor (beta chain) appears in the sequencing data of a study of shared T cell receptors in the human thymus. Profiling relied on immunoSEQ multiplex PCR, and the TCRdb table lists in-frame clones only, not all of them. The repertoire includes around 730,000 clones, approximately 85% of them detected once, and 0.008% to 0.011% sits in the top ten. Only a few counts were recorded for this clone. Losses at the gene ends were 2 bases for V and 2 bases for J; bases not matched to a gene: 12. This CDR3 spans 17 amino acids. Germline assignment: CDR1 SGHDT and CDR2 YYEEEE. The same sample was also studied in work on human thymus T cells. That work contributes: Corrective cardiac operations yielded the resected thymus tissue. Blood and thymic repertoires both appeared biased in V and J gene usage. Related research found strongly overlapping thymic repertoires in unrelated individuals.

The TCR comes from a girl under three years old with a congenital heart defect. What was sequenced was thymocytes. The V and J genes are TRBV5-6 and TRBJ2-7; 8 bases line up with TRBD2. CDR3 coding DNA: TGTGCCAGCAGCTTACCCACCCGACTAGCGACTACCTACGAGCAGTACTTC. Encoded protein: CASSLPTRLATTYEQYF.